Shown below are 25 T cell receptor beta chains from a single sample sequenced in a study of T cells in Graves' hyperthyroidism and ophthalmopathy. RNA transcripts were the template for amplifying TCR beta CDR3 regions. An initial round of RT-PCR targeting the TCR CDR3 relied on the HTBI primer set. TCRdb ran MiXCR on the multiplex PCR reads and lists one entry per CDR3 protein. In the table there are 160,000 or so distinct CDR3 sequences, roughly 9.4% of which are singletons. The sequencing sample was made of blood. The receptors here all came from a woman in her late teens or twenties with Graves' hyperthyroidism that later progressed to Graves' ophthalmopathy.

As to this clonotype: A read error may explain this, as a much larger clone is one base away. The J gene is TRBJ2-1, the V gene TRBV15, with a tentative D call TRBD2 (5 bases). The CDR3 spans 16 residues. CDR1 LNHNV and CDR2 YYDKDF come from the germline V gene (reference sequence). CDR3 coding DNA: TGTGCCGCCAGCAGACCCGGAGCGGCTTCCTACAATGAGCAGTTCTTC. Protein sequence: CAASRPGAASYNEQFF.

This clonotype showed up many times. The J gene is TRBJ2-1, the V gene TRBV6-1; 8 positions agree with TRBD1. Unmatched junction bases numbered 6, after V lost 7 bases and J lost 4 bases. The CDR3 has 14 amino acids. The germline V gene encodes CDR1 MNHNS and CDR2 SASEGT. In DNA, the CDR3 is TGTGCCAGCACTCCGACAGGGGTATACAATGAGCAGTTCTTC. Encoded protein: CASTPTGVYNEQFF.

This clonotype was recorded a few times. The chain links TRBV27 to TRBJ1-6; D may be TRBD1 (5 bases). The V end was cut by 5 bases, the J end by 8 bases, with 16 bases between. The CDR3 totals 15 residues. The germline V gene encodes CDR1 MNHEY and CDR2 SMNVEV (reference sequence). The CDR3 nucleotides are TGTGCCAGCAGTCGTCTCGGGACGGCCTATTCACCCCTCCACTTT. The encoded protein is CASSRLGTAYSPLHF.

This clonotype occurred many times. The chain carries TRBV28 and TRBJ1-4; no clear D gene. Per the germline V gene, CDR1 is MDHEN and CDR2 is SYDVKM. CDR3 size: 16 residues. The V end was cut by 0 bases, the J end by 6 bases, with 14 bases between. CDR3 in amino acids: CASSLWGGRVYEKLFF. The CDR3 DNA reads TGTGCCAGCAGTTTATGGGGAGGGAGGGTGTATGAAAAACTGTTTTTT. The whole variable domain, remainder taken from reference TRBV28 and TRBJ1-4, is DVKVTQSSRYLVKRTGEKVFLECVQDMDHENMFWYRQDPGLGLRLIYFSYDVKMKEKGDIPEGYSVSREKKERFSLILESASTNQTSMYLCASSLWGGRVYEKLFFGSGTQLSVL.

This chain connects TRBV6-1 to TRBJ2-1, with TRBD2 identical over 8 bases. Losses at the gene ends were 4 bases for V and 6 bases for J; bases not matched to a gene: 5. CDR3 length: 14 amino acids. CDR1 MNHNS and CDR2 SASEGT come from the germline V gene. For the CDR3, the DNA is TGTGCCAGCAGTGGACGGGGGGGGGGCAATGAGCAGTTCTTC. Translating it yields CASSGRGGGNEQFF.

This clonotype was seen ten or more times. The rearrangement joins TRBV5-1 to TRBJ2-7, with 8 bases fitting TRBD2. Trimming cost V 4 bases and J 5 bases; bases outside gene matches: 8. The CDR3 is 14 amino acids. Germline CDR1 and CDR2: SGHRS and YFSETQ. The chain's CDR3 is CASSARLAFDEQYF. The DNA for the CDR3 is TGCGCCAGCAGCGCGAGACTAGCGTTCGACGAGCAGTACTTC.

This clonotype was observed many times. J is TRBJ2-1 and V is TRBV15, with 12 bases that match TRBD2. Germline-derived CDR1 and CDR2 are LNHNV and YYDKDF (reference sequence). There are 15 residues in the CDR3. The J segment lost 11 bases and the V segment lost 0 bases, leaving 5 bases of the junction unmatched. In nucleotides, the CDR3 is TGTGCCACCAGCAGAGAGGCTAGCGGGGGGGCCCAGCAGTTCTTC. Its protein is CATSREASGGAQQFF.

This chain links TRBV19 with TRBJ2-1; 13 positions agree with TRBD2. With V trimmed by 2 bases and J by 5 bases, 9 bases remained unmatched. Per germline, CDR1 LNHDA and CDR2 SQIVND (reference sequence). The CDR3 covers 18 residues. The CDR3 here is CASSILRTSGGQNNEQFF. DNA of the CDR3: TGTGCCAGTAGTATACTAAGGACTAGCGGGGGACAAAACAATGAGCAGTTCTTC.

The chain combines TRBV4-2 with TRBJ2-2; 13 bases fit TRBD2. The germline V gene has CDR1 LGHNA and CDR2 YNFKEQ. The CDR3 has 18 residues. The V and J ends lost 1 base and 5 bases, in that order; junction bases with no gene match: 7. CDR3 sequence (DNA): TGTGCCAGCAGCCAAGGTAGACTAGCGGGAGGTTCTACCGGGGAGCTGTTTTTT. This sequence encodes CASSQGRLAGGSTGELFF.

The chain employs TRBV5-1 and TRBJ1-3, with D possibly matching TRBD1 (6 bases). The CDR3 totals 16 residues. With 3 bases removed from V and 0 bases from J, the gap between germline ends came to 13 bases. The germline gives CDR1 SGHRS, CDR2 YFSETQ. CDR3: CASSYSTGPSGNTIYF. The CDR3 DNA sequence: TGCGCCAGCAGCTACAGTACAGGGCCCTCTGGAAACACCATATATTTT.

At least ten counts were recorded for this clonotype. CDR3: CASRPAGLAGAYEQYF. CDR3 in DNA: TGTGCCAGCAGACCCGCAGGACTAGCGGGGGCCTACGAGCAGTACTTC. The gene calls are TRBV6-1 and TRBJ2-7; the match to TRBD2 covers 13 bases. CDR3 length: 16 amino acids. The trim removed 6 bases at V and 2 bases at J, leaving 7 bases unmatched. Germline assignment: CDR1 MNHNS and CDR2 SASEGT.

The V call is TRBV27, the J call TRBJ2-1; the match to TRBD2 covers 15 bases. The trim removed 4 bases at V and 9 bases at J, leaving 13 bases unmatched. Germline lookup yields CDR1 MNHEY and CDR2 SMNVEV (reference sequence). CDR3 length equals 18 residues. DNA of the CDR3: TGTGCCAGCAGTTCATCCCGCCAGGGACTAGCGGGAGGTCTTGAGCAGTTCTTC. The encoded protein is CASSSSRQGLAGGLEQFF.

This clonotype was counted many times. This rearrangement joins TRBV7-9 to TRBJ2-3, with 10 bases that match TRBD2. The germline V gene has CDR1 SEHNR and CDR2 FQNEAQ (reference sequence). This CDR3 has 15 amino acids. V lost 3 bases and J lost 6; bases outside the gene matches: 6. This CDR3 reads CASSLSGRVHDTQYF. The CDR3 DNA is TGTGCCAGCAGCTTGAGCGGGAGGGTCCACGATACGCAGTATTTT.

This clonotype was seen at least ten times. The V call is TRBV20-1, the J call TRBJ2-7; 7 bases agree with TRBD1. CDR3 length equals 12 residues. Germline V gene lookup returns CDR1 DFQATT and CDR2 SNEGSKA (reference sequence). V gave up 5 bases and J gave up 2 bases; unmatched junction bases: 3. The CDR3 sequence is CSARGQAYEQYF. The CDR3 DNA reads TGCAGTGCTCGTGGACAGGCCTACGAGCAGTACTTC.

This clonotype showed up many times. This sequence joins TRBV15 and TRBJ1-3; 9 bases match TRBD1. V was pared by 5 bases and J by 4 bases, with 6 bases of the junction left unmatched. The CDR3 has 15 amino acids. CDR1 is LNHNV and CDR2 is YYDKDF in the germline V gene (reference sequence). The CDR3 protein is CATSDGTGTGNTIYF. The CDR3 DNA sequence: TGTGCCACCAGCGACGGGACAGGGACGGGAAACACCATATATTTT.

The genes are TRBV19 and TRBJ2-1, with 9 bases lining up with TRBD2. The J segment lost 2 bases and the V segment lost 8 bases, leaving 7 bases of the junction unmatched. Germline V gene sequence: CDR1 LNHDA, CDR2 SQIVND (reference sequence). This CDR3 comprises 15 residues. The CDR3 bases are TGTGCCAGTTCGGCTAGCGGGGCAGCCTACAATGAGCAGTTCTTC. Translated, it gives CASSASGAAYNEQFF. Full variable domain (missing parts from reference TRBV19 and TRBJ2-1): DGGITQSPKYLFRKEGQNVTLSCEQNLNHDAMYWYRQDPGQGLRLIYYSQIVNDFQKGDIAEGYSVSREKKESFPLTVTSAQKNPTAFYLCASSASGAAYNEQFFGPGTRLTVL.

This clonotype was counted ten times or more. CDR3 sequence reads: CASSPRASTDTQYF. CDR3 DNA: TGTGCCAGCTCACCAAGGGCGAGCACAGATACGCAGTATTTT. V gene TRBV18 combines with J gene TRBJ2-3; D not resolved. The V end was cut by 2 bases, the J end by 0 bases, with 6 bases between. The CDR3 totals 14 residues. Looked up from germline, CDR1 is KGHSH and CDR2 is LQKENI.

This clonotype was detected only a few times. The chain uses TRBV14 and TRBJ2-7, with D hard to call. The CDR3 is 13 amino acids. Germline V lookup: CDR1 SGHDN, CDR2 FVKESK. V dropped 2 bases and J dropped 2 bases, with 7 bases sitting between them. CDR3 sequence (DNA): TGTGCCAGCAGCCAATTCTTCCCCTACGAGCAGTACTTC. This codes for CASSQFFPYEQYF.

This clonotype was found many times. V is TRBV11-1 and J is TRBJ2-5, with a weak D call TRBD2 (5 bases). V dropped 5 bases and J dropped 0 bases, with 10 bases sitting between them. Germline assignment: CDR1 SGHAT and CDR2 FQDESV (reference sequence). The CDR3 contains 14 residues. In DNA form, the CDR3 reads TGTGCCAGCAGCCTAACGCGGGACCAAGAGACCCAGTACTTC. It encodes CASSLTRDQETQYF.

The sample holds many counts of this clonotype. This CDR3 is CAISASTVSSNQPQHF. DNA for the CDR3: TGTGCCATCAGCGCCTCGACAGTGTCTAGCAATCAGCCCCAGCATTTT. The rearrangement joins TRBV10-3 to TRBJ1-5; D might be TRBD1 (5 bases). The CDR3 extends over 16 amino acids. V was trimmed by 6 bases and J by 0 bases, leaving 15 bases between them. Germline V gives CDR1 ENHRY, CDR2 SYGVKD.

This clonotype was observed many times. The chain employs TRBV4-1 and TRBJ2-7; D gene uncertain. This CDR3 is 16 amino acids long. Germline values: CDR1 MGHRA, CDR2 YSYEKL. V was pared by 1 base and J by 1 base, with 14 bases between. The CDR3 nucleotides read TGCGCCAGCAGCCAAGGCCGACACGTACTATCCTACGAGCAGTACTTC. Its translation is CASSQGRHVLSYEQYF.

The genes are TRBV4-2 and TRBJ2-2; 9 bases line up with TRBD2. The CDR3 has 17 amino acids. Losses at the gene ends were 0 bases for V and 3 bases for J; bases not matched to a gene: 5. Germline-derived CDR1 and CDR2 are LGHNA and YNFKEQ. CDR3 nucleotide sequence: TGTGCCAGCAGCCAAGAACCAGCGGGAGGTTACACCGGGGAGCTGTTTTTT. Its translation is CASSQEPAGGYTGELFF.

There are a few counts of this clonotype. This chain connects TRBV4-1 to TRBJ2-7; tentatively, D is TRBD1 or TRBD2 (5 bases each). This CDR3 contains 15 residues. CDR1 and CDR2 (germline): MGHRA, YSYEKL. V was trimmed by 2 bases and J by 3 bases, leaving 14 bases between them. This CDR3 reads CASSQWGTKLYEQYF. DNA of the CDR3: TGCGCCAGCAGCCAATGGGGGACCAAACTCTACGAGCAGTACTTC.

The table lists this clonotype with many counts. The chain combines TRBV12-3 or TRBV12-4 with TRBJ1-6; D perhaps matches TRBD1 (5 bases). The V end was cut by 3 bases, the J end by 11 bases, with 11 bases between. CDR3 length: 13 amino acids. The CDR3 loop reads CASSFQGGAPLHF. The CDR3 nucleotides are TGTGCCAGCAGTTTTCAGGGCGGAGCACCCCTCCACTTT.

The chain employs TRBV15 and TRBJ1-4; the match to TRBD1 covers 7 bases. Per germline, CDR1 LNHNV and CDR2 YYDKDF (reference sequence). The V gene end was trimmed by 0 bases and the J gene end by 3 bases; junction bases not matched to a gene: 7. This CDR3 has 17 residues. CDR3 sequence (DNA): TGTGCCACCAGCAGAGATTTGATAGGGACAGCTAATGAAAAACTGTTTTTT. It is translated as CATSRDLIGTANEKLFF.